This T cell receptor (beta chain) stems from a study of graft-versus-host responses after intestinal transplantation. At the end of the reaction, proliferating CFSE-low CD3+CD4+ and CD3+CD8+ responders were sorted. Trimming at V came to 7 bases and at J to 6 bases, leaving 6 bases not matched to a gene. The CDR3 extends over 12 amino acids. Per the germline V gene, CDR1 is ENHRY and CDR2 is SYGVKD. The method was immunoSEQ multiplex PCR; TCRdb's version includes in-frame clones alone and lacks a portion of them. Of about 18,000 clones in the sample, roughly 40% were seen once. The TCR originated in a human patient who received an intestinal transplant. The rearrangement joins TRBV10-3 to TRBJ2-7; 7 bases match TRBD2. Sequences were derived from alloreactive CD4+ T cells from a mixed lymphocyte reaction culture, sampled before intestinal transplant. Subset reported: CFSE-low proliferating T cells sorted from approximately 6-day pre-transplant mixed lymphocyte reaction (GvH or HvG direction). This chain's CDR3 is CAITAGEAEQYF. In DNA form, the CDR3 reads TGTGCCATCACGGCGGGGGAGGCCGAGCAGTACTTC.